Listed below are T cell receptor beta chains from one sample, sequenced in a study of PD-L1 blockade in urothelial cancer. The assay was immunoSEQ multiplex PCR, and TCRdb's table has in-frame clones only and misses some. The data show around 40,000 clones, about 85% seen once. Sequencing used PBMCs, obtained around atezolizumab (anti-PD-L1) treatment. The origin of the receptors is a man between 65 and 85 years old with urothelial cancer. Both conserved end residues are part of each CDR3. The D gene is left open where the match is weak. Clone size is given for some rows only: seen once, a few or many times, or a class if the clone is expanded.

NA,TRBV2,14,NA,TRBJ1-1,TGTGCCAGCAGGCCCGACAGAGGGAACACTGAAGCTTTCTTT,CASRPDRGNTEAFF
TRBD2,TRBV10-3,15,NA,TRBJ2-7,TGTGCCATCAGGGGACCGGGACTAGGGCTAGGGGAGCAGTACTTC,CAIRGPGLGLGEQYF
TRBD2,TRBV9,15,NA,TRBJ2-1,TGTGCCAGCAGCCCTACTAGCGGCTCCTACAATGAGCAGTTCTTC,CASSPTSGSYNEQFF
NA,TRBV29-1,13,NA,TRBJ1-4,TGCAGCGTCGGGATCGGAAGTAATGAAAAACTGTTTTTT,CSVGIGSNEKLFF
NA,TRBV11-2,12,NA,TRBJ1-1,TGTGCCAGCAGCTTGTACAGGGCTGAAGCTTTCTTT,CASSLYRAEAFF
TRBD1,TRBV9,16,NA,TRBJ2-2,TGTGCCAGCGGTAGGGGACAGGGAGCGAACACCGGGGAGCTGTTTTTT,CASGRGQGANTGELFF
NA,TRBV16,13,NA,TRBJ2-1,TGTGCCAGCAGCCAACAGATCTACAATGAGCAGTTCTTC,CASSQQIYNEQFF
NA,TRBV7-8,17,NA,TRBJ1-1,TGTGCCAGCAGCTTAGCTGGTAGCCGGCAGGGTGACACTGAAGCTTTCTTT,CASSLAGSRQGDTEAFF
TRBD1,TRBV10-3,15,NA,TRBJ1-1,TGTGCCATCAGTGATGCGGACAGGGGCGACACTGAAGCTTTCTTT,CAISDADRGDTEAFF
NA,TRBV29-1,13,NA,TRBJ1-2,TGCAGCGCCCCGGCGGACACTAACTATGGCTACACCTTC,CSAPADTNYGYTF
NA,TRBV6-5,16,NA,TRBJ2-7,TGTGCCAGCAGTTACTTATCCACGGACTCTCCCTACGAGCAGTACTTC,CASSYLSTDSPYEQYF
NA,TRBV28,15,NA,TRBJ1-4,TGTGCCAGCAGTCCCCGGCAAGGGGGTAATGAAAAACTGTTTTTT,CASSPRQGGNEKLFF
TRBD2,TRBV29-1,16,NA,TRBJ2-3,TGCAGCGTCGCGGGGGGACTAGCGGGAGACACAGATACGCAGTATTTT,CSVAGGLAGDTDTQYF
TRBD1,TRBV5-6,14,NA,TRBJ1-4,TGTGCCAGCAGGACAGGGGGCGCAAATGAAAAACTGTTTTTT,CASRTGGANEKLFF
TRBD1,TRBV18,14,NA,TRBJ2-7,TGTGCCAGCTCACTTGGACAGGGGGCATACGAGCAGTACTTC,CASSLGQGAYEQYF
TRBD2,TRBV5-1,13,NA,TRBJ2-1,TGCGCCAGCAGCCCGGGACTAGTCTATGAGCAGTTCTTC,CASSPGLVYEQFF
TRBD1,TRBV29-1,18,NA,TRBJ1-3,TGCAGCGTAACCACCGGGACAGGGTCCTATTCCTCTGGAAACACCATATATTTT,CSVTTGTGSYSSGNTIYF
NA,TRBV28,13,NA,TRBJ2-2,TGTGCCAGCAGTCCTCGGGGCACCGGGGAGCTGTTTTTT,CASSPRGTGELFF
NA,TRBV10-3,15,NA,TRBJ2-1,TGTGCCATCAAGGAACCGGGGAAAACCTACAATGAGCAGTTCTTC,CAIKEPGKTYNEQFF
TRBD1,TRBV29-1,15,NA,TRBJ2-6,TGCAGCGTAGGGGACAGCCGCTCTGGGGCCAACGTCCTGACTTTC,CSVGDSRSGANVLTF
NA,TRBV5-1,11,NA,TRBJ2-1,TGCGCCAGCAGCTCAGAGGGCCAGCAGTTCTTC,CASSSEGQQFF
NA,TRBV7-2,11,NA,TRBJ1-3,TGTGCCAGCAGCCGGAGGGACACCATATATTTT,CASSRRDTIYF
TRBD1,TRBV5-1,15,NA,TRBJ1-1,TGCGCCAGCAGCAGTCGGACAGGAGAGAACCCTGAAGCTTTCTTT,CASSSRTGENPEAFF
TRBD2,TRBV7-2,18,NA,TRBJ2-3,TGTGCCAGCAGCTTAGGGCTAGCGGGGGGAACAAACACAGATACGCAGTATTTT,CASSLGLAGGTNTDTQYF
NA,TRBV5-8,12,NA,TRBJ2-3,TGTGCCAGCAGCCTCCGCACAGATACGCAGTATTTT,CASSLRTDTQYF
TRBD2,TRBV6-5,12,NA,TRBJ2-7,TGTGCCAGCAGTCCCCTGGGGGGGGAGCAGTACTTC,CASSPLGGEQYF
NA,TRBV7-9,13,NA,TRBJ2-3,TGTGCCAGCAGCCAAGGGACTACAGATACGCAGTATTTT,CASSQGTTDTQYF
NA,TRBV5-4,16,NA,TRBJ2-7,TGTGCCAGCAGCTTGGGGACTCCGGGACTTACCTACGAGCAGTACTTC,CASSLGTPGLTYEQYF
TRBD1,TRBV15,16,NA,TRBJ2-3,TGTGCCACCAGCGGCGGACAGGTTTCTAGCACAGATACGCAGTATTTT,CATSGGQVSSTDTQYF
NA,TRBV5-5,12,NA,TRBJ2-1,TGTGCCAGCAGTCCTCAGGGTAATGAGCAGTTCTTC,CASSPQGNEQFF
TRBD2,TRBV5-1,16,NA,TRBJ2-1,TGCGCCAGCAGCTTAAGACTAGCGGGAGGGCACCGGGAGCAGTTCTTC,CASSLRLAGGHREQFF
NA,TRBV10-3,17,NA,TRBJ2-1,TGTGCCATCAGTGAGTCAGGGGGAGCGGGAACCTACAATGAGCAGTTCTTC,CAISESGGAGTYNEQFF
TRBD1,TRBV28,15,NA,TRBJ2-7,TGTGCCAGCAGCCGGGGCAGGGGGCGCGACCACGAGCAGTACTTC,CASSRGRGRDHEQYF
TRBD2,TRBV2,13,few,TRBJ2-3,TGTGCCAGCACCGGGACTAGCGATGGCACGCAGTATTTT,CASTGTSDGTQYF
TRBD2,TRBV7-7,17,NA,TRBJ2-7,TGTGCTAGCAGCTCCCGCTCGCGACTAGCGGGAGCCTACGAGCAGTACTTC,CASSSRSRLAGAYEQYF
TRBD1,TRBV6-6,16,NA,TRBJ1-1,TGTGCCAGCAGTTATCGAACAGGGGGCGCGGACACTGAAGCTTTCTTT,CASSYRTGGADTEAFF
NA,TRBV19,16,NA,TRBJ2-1,TGTGCCAGTAGTATAGGTGGGAGGTCCAACTACAATGAGCAGTTCTTC,CASSIGGRSNYNEQFF
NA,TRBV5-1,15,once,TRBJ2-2,TGCGCCAGCAGCTTCCGGACTTTTAACACCGGGGAGCTGTTTTTT,CASSFRTFNTGELFF
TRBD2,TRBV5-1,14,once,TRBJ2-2,TGCGCCAGCAGCATGGGACTAGCCTCCGGGGAGCTGTTTTTT,CASSMGLASGELFF
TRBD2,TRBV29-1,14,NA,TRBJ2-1,TGCAGCACCAGACTAGCGGGATTCTACAATGAGCAGTTCTTC,CSTRLAGFYNEQFF
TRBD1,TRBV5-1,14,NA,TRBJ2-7,TGCGCCAGCAGCGCCCGGGACAGGGGAAACGAGCAGTACTTC,CASSARDRGNEQYF
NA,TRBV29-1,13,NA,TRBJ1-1,TGCAGCGTTTCCGTGCAGGCTAACACTGAAGCTTTCTTT,CSVSVQANTEAFF
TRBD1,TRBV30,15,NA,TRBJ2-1,TGTGCCTGGAGACCGGGACAGGGTTTTCTCGATGAGCAGTTCTTC,CAWRPGQGFLDEQFF
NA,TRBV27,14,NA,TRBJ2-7,TGTGCCAGCAGCCGTGACAGATACTCCTACGAGCAGTACTTC,CASSRDRYSYEQYF
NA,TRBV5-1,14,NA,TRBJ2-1,TGCGCCAGCAGCTTGTCGGCTAGAGGCAATGAGCAGTTCTTC,CASSLSARGNEQFF
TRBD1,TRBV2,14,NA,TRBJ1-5,TGTGCCAGCAGTGGGACAGGGGGAAATCAGCCCCAGCATTTT,CASSGTGGNQPQHF
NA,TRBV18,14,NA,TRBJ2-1,TGTGCCAGCTCACCCGGGACAAATCCCAATGAGCAGTTCTTC,CASSPGTNPNEQFF
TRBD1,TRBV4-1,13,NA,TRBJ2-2,TGCGCCAGCAGCTGGACAGGTTCGGGGGAGCTGTTTTTT,CASSWTGSGELFF
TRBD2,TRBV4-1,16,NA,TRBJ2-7,TGCGCCAGCAGCCAAGAGAGACTAGCGGGAGACTACGAGCAGTACTTC,CASSQERLAGDYEQYF
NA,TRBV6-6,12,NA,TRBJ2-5,TGTGCCAGCAGCACTATGGGAGAGACCCAGTACTTC,CASSTMGETQYF